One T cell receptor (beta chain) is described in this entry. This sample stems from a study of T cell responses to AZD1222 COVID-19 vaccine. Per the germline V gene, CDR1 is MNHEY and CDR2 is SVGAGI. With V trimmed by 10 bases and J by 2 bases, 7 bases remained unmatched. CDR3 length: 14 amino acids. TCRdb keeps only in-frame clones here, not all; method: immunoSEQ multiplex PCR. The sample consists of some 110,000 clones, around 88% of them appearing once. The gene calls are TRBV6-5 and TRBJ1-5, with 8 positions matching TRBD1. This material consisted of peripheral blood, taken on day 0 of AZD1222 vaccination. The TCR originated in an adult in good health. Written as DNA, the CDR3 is TGTGCCACTACTCAGGGGGCCGGCAATCAGCCCCAGCATTTT. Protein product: CATTQGAGNQPQHF.